A single sample gave rise to the 32 T cell receptor beta chains below, sequenced in a study of blood T cell repertoires in COVID-19. Data came from immunoSEQ multiplex PCR; TCRdb stores just in-frame clones and leaves some out. The table includes 100,000 to 150,000 clones, more than 70% detected once. The sample taken for sequencing was peripheral blood. These receptors were taken from an elderly woman with COVID-19, enrolled during active disease.

The chain uses TRBV6-5 and TRBJ1-5; D not resolved. V lost 5 bases and J lost 4, with 12 bases in between. CDR1 and CDR2 (germline): MNHEY, SVGAGI. CDR3 length equals 14 residues. The CDR3, as DNA: TGTGCCAGCAGTACCGGACGGGGTAATCAGCCCCAGCATTTT. It specifies CASSTGRGNQPQHF.

The V gene is TRBV4-2, the J gene TRBJ2-7, with 7 bases lining up with TRBD2. This CDR3 is 14 amino acids long. CDR1 is LGHNA and CDR2 is YNFKEQ in the germline V gene. V shed 0 bases, J shed 3 bases, and the junction held 2 bases outside the gene matches. CDR3 sequence: CASSQERGVYEQYF. The CDR3 DNA follows: TGTGCCAGCAGCCAAGAACGGGGGGTCTACGAGCAGTACTTC.

As regards this clone: At one end, the junction sequence differs from germline, possibly due to a read error. This chain uses TRBV5-1 with TRBJ2-5; D perhaps matches TRBD2 (6 bases). This CDR3 contains 16 residues. In germline, CDR1 is SGHRS, CDR2 YFSETQ. The CDR3 spells CASSLARGSGQETQYF. The CDR3, as DNA: TGCGCCAGCAGCTTGGCGCGGGGATCGGGGCAAGAGACCCAATACTTC.

The chain carries TRBV7-9 and TRBJ2-1, with 10 bases lining up with TRBD2. With 5 bases clipped from V and 0 bases from J, the junction kept 7 bases outside the gene matches. CDR3 length: 17 amino acids. CDR1 and CDR2 (germline): SEHNR, FQNEAQ (reference sequence). In nucleotides, the CDR3 is TGTGCCAGCAGCCCGCGGACTAGCGGAAGCTCCTACAATGAGCAGTTCTTC. It codes for CASSPRTSGSSYNEQFF.

This clone has more than one count but fewer than ten. The chain combines TRBV3-1 (or the pseudogene TRBV3-2) with TRBJ2-2; TRBD1 matches at 8 bases. Germline trimming cut 2 bases from V and 7 bases from J; bases unmatched to any gene: 3. Per the germline V gene, CDR1 is LGHDT and CDR2 is YNNKEL (reference sequence). CDR3 length: 14 amino acids. The CDR3 DNA reads TGTGCCAGCAGCCAAACAGGGGGAGTCGGGGAGCTGTTTTTT. Residues: CASSQTGGVGELFF.

The chain is built from TRBV27 and TRBJ2-3; no firm D call. The CDR3 runs to 11 residues. Germline V CDR1 and CDR2: MNHEY, SMNVEV (reference sequence). V lost 3 bases and J lost 4, with 2 bases in between. The DNA of the CDR3 is TGTGCCAGCAGTTTCGCAGATACGCAGTATTTT. It encodes CASSFADTQYF.

A single count supports this clone. V and J are TRBV28 and TRBJ2-7, with 7 bases matching TRBD2. The trim removed 10 bases at V and 1 base at J, leaving 10 bases unmatched. The CDR3 extends over 14 amino acids. Germline V gene data show CDR1 as MDHEN and CDR2 as SYDVKM. The CDR3 nucleotides are TGTGCCATCGGGAGGACGGTCCTATCCTACGAGCAGTACTTC. This codes for CAIGRTVLSYEQYF.

The chain links TRBV6-2 or TRBV6-3 to TRBJ1-5, with D possibly being TRBD1 (5 bases). The CDR3 loop spans 14 amino acids. Germline CDR1 is MNHEY and CDR2 is SVGEGT. The germline V and J ends were trimmed by 3 bases and 4 bases, with 10 bases remaining between them. The DNA of the CDR3 is TGTGCCAGCAGTTATGGAGCAGGGAATCAGCCCCAGCATTTT. This encodes CASSYGAGNQPQHF.

The chain uses TRBV7-6 and TRBJ2-7, with D perhaps matching TRBD2 (5 bases). Germline CDR1 is SGHVS and CDR2 is FNYEAQ. The CDR3 extends over 15 amino acids. V was cut by 0 bases and J by 1 base, with 10 bases left in between. CDR3 amino acids: CASSLASTGSYEQYF. The CDR3 nucleotides read TGTGCCAGCAGCTTAGCATCTACGGGGTCCTACGAGCAGTACTTC.

In the case of this clone: At one of its ends the junction is not consistent with the germline gene, which may arise from a read error. V usage is TRBV7-7 and J usage is TRBJ2-1; 9 bases match TRBD2. Germline CDR1 SSHAT, CDR2 FNYEAQ (reference sequence). This CDR3 is built from 19 residues. CDR3 protein: CASSLELAGSSLIYNEQFF. In DNA form, the CDR3 reads TGTGCTAGCAGCCTAGAGCTAGCGGGATCTTCCCTTATCTACAATGAGCAGTTCTTC.

This chain uses TRBV18 with TRBJ2-7; the match to TRBD2 covers 10 bases. V gave up 2 bases and J gave up 2 bases; unmatched junction bases: 9. The CDR3 totals 17 residues. The germline gives CDR1 KGHSH, CDR2 LQKENI. The CDR3 DNA follows: TGTGCCAGCTCACCAATGGCTAGCGGGAGTTCTCCCTACGAGCAGTACTTC. Translation gives CASSPMASGSSPYEQYF.

The rearrangement links TRBV27 to TRBJ1-6; TRBD1 aligns across 9 bases. This CDR3 has 14 residues. J lost 7 bases, V lost 6 bases, and 4 bases had no gene match. Germline assignment: CDR1 MNHEY and CDR2 SMNVEV (reference sequence). As DNA, the CDR3 is TGTGCCAGCAGGGGGACAGGGATCAATTCACCCCTCCACTTT. This encodes CASRGTGINSPLHF.

V and J are TRBV11-3 and TRBJ2-3; TRBD1 matches at 8 bases. V shed 5 bases and J 1 base; nucleotides not matched to a gene: 5. The CDR3 is made up of 15 amino acids. Looked up from germline, CDR1 is SGHNT and CDR2 is YENEEA. CDR3 DNA: TGTGCCAGCAGCCCAGGGGGCGGAGGCACAGATACGCAGTATTTT. Translation gives CASSPGGGGTDTQYF. Together with reference TRBV11-3 and TRBJ2-3, the CDR3 gives the full variable domain: EAGVVQSPRYKIIEKKQPVAFWCNPISGHNTLYWYLQNLGQGPELLIRYENEEAVDDSQLPKDRFSAERLKGVDSTLKIQPAELGDSAVYLCASSPGGGGTDTQYFGPGTRLTVL.

J is TRBJ1-2 and V is TRBV5-4; TRBD1 might be the D (6 bases). The CDR3 extends over 15 amino acids. Germline CDR1 and CDR2: SGHNT and YYREEE (reference sequence). Trimming stripped 6 bases from V and 7 bases from J, with 22 bases between. In DNA form, the CDR3 reads TGTGCCAGCACGGAAAAACAGGGAAAAACTGCTGGCTACACCTTC. Translation: CASTEKQGKTAGYTF.

In nucleotides, the CDR3 is TGTGCCAGCAGGCGACAGGGGTCGAACACCGGGGAGCTGTTTTTT. Protein product: CASRRQGSNTGELFF. The chain is built from TRBV3-1 (or the pseudogene TRBV3-2) and TRBJ2-2; TRBD1 matches 8 bases. Germline CDR1 reads LGHDT; CDR2 reads YNNKEL (reference sequence). V dropped 6 bases and J dropped 0; count of bases not matched to a gene: 3. The CDR3 is 15 residues long.

The V gene is TRBV24-1, the J gene TRBJ2-3; a possible D gene is TRBD2 (6 bases). The germline CDR1 and CDR2 sequences are KGHDR and SFDVKD. Between the trimmed V and J ends, which lost 7 bases and 4 bases, there was a span of 14 bases. CDR3 length: 14 amino acids. CDR3 sequence: CATRASGDSDTQYF. The CDR3 DNA sequence: TGTGCCACCAGAGCGTCGGGAGATTCAGATACGCAGTATTTT.

The chain is built from TRBV9 and TRBJ1-1; D gene uncertain. The CDR3 totals 14 residues. Per the germline V gene, CDR1 is SGDLS and CDR2 is YYNGEE. V gave up 0 bases and J gave up 0 bases, with 6 bases separating them. Here the CDR3 DNA reads TGTGCCAGCAGCGTAGACAGCCTGAACACTGAAGCTTTCTTT. As protein: CASSVDSLNTEAFF. Supplemented by reference TRBV9 and TRBJ1-1, the full variable domain reads DSGVTQTPKHLITATGQRVTLRCSPRSGDLSVYWYQQSLDQGLQFLIQYYNGEERAKGNILERFSAQQFPDLHSELNLSSLELGDSALYFCASSVDSLNTEAFFGQGTRLTVV.

The chain employs TRBV2 and TRBJ2-4; 8 positions agree with TRBD1. V shed 4 bases, J shed 2 bases, and the junction held 7 bases outside the gene matches. This CDR3 region has 16 residues. The germline V gene encodes CDR1 SNHLY and CDR2 FYNNEI. CDR3 protein: CASSGVTGVSKNIQYF. The CDR3 DNA follows: TGTGCCAGCAGTGGTGTGACAGGGGTTTCCAAAAACATTCAGTACTTC.

The chain links TRBV6-5 to TRBJ1-2, with a tentative D call TRBD1 (5 bases). Trimming left V 2 bases short and J 6 bases short, with 13 bases between. This CDR3 has 14 amino acids. The germline V gene encodes CDR1 MNHEY and CDR2 SVGAGI. CDR3 in amino acids: CASSYPDSPHGYTF. CDR3 nucleotide sequence: TGTGCCAGCAGTTACCCCGACAGTCCCCATGGCTACACCTTC.

The rearrangement links TRBV18 to TRBJ2-3; TRBD2 aligns across 7 bases. With 3 bases clipped from V and 0 bases from J, the junction kept 3 bases outside the gene matches. CDR3 length equals 15 residues. Per germline, CDR1 KGHSH and CDR2 LQKENI. CDR3 sequence (DNA): TGTGCCAGCTCACCGCGGGGGATTAGCACAGATACGCAGTATTTT. This codes for CASSPRGISTDTQYF.

The J gene is TRBJ2-4, the V gene TRBV19; D is perhaps TRBD1 (6 bases). CDR1 and CDR2 (germline): LNHDA, SQIVND (reference sequence). Trimming took 0 bases from V and 0 from J, leaving 18 bases between them. CDR3 length: 19 residues. As DNA, the CDR3 is TGTGCCAGTAGTATAGACAACCACGGGGTGGGGGCAGCCAAAAACATTCAGTACTTC. Protein sequence: CASSIDNHGVGAAKNIQYF.

In this sample, this clone turned up once. CDR3 sequence (DNA): TGTGCCAGCAGTTACGGTGTCAGGGCCTACGAGCAGTACTTC. This sequence encodes CASSYGVRAYEQYF. The chain has TRBV6-5 and TRBJ2-7; possible D gene TRBD1, 5 bases. Looked up from germline, CDR1 is MNHEY and CDR2 is SVGAGI. The CDR3 extends over 14 amino acids. V was clipped by 2 bases and J by 2 bases, with 10 bases between them.

The J gene is TRBJ2-1, the V gene TRBV5-1; D gene uncertain. CDR1 is SGHRS, CDR2 YFSETQ, per germline. This CDR3 has 15 amino acids. Trimming took off 3 bases at V and 2 bases at J, with 12 bases between the two ends. For the CDR3, the DNA is TGCGCCAGCAGCTCCTCGGGTGGCACCTACAATGAGCAGTTCTTC. This translates into CASSSSGGTYNEQFF.

The V call is TRBV5-1, the J call TRBJ1-1, with D uncertain. CDR3 length: 15 amino acids. Between the trimmed V and J ends, which lost 4 bases and 0 bases, there was a span of 13 bases. CDR1 is SGHRS and CDR2 is YFSETQ in the germline V gene. The chain's CDR3 is CASSPGRGMNTEAFF. CDR3 in DNA: TGCGCCAGCAGCCCCGGGCGGGGTATGAACACTGAAGCTTTCTTT.

J is TRBJ2-7 and V is TRBV3-1 (or the pseudogene TRBV3-2), with 8 bases that match TRBD1. This CDR3 has 15 amino acids. Germline V gene lookup returns CDR1 LGHDT and CDR2 YNNKEL (reference sequence). Unmatched junction bases numbered 8, after V lost 5 bases and J lost 2 bases. The CDR3 coding sequence is TGTGCCAGCAGCGGAACCGGGACAGGTCCCTACGAGCAGTACTTC. The encoded protein is CASSGTGTGPYEQYF.

The rearrangement joins TRBV11-1 to TRBJ2-1; D might be TRBD2 (5 bases). The CDR3 loop spans 15 amino acids. From germline, CDR1 is SGHAT and CDR2 FQDESV (reference sequence). Deletions cut 5 bases from V and 5 bases from J, with 16 bases between. CDR3 amino acids: CASSPSRAGNNEQFF. In nucleotides, the CDR3 is TGTGCCAGCAGCCCGTCGCGGGCCGGAAACAATGAGCAGTTCTTC. Using reference TRBV11-1 and TRBJ2-1 for the parts outside the CDR3, the full variable domain is EAEVAQSPRYKITEKSQAVAFWCDPISGHATLYWYRQILGQGPELLVQFQDESVVDDSQLPKDRFSAERLKGVDSTLKIQPAELGDSAMYLCASSPSRAGNNEQFFGPGTRLTVL.

This clone is a singleton in its sample. The V call is TRBV10-3, the J call TRBJ2-2, with 8 bases fitting TRBD2. V gave up 10 bases and J gave up 0 bases; unmatched junction bases: 4. The germline CDR1 and CDR2 sequences are ENHRY and SYGVKD. This CDR3 is 14 amino acids long. This CDR3 reads CASSGEANTGELFF. CDR3 bases: TGTGCCAGTAGCGGGGAGGCGAACACCGGGGAGCTGTTTTTT.

This clone came up a few times. The rearrangement links TRBV9 to TRBJ2-5; no firm D call. The CDR3 extends over 12 amino acids. Germline V gene sequence: CDR1 SGDLS, CDR2 YYNGEE. V lost 2 bases to trimming and J lost 0 bases, with 2 bases between them. CDR3 DNA sequence: TGTGCCAGCAGCGTCGACCAAGAGACCCAGTACTTC. This gives the protein CASSVDQETQYF.

This clone was recorded once. The chain couples TRBV5-4 to TRBJ2-1; a possible D gene is TRBD2 (6 bases). From germline, CDR1 is SGHNT and CDR2 YYREEE (reference sequence). V shed 4 bases and J shed 1 base, with 6 bases lying between them. This CDR3 comprises 13 residues. The CDR3 loop is CASSRGSYNEQFF. The CDR3 coding sequence is TGTGCCAGCAGCCGGGGGTCCTACAATGAGCAGTTCTTC.

This sequence joins TRBV7-2 and TRBJ2-1; 8 nucleotides align to TRBD2. With 2 bases clipped from V and 4 bases from J, the junction kept 4 bases outside the gene matches. The CDR3 totals 15 residues. Germline CDR1 reads SGHTA; CDR2 reads FQGNSA. The CDR3 is CASSLQRGSYNEQFF. Here the CDR3 DNA reads TGTGCCAGCAGCTTACAGCGGGGGAGTTACAATGAGCAGTTCTTC.

The genes are TRBV29-1 and TRBJ2-1; the D gene is possibly TRBD1 (5 bases). V was pared by 4 bases and J by 7 bases, with 8 bases between. The CDR3 has 11 residues. CDR1 and CDR2 (germline): SQVTM, ANQGSEA. The chain's CDR3 is CSVVPGNEQFF. The CDR3 nucleotides read TGCAGCGTTGTACCAGGGAATGAGCAGTTCTTC.

This chain connects TRBV29-1 to TRBJ2-5; 12 bases align to TRBD1. CDR1 and CDR2 (germline): SQVTM, ANQGSEA. This CDR3 comprises 17 residues. The V gene end was trimmed by 3 bases and the J gene end by 10 bases; junction bases not matched to a gene: 18. CDR3 DNA sequence: TGCAGCGTTGAGGGACAGGGGGCCGGGACTCCCTTTCGCCGCCAGTACTTC. It codes for CSVEGQGAGTPFRRQYF.